This TCR beta chain was captured by sequencing in a study of blood T cell repertoires in COVID-19. Measured with immunoSEQ multiplex PCR; TCRdb has only the in-frame clones, and not every one. Among about 200,000 clones listed, approximately 90% were seen once. V lost 1 base, J lost 1 base, and 7 bases lay in between. Per germline, CDR1 KGHSH and CDR2 LQKENI. CDR3 length: 14 residues. This clone was seen just once. The rearrangement uses TRBV18 and TRBJ1-1; D ambiguous. The clonotype comes from a man between 25 and 39 years old with acute or convalescent COVID-19. Sequencing was done on a sample of peripheral blood. CDR3 sequence (DNA): TGTGCCAGCTCACCACAAAGCGAGAACACTGAAGCTTTCTTT. This sequence encodes CASSPQSENTEAFF.